The next 9 T cell receptor beta chains were all read from a single sample in a study of cytomegalovirus exposure and HLA in healthy donors. Vbeta (60) and Jbeta (13) primers were used in the PCR. Produced via immunoSEQ multiplex PCR; TCRdb's table is partial and in-frame only. The repertoire table contains tens of thousands of clones. Sequencing input: PBMCs. The receptors derive from a woman under 40 in good health and CMV-seronegative.

The gene calls are TRBV27 and TRBJ2-7; D may be TRBD1 (5 bases). Germline V gene data show CDR1 as MNHEY and CDR2 as SMNVEV (reference sequence). V lost 4 bases, J lost 2 bases, and 15 bases lay in between. This CDR3 contains 15 residues. Here the CDR3 DNA reads TGTGCCAGCAGTTCACGGACACCCTCGGCCTACGAGCAGTACTTC. It codes for CASSSRTPSAYEQYF.

The rearrangement links TRBV28 to TRBJ2-3; a possible D gene is TRBD2 (7 bases). Trimming took 3 bases from V and 4 from J, leaving 11 bases between them. CDR1 is MDHEN and CDR2 is SYDVKM in the germline V gene. This CDR3 comprises 14 residues. CDR3: CASSLGGAADTQYF. CDR3 in DNA: TGTGCCAGCAGTTTGGGGGGGGCGGCAGATACGCAGTATTTT.

The chain joins TRBV30 to TRBJ2-7; 7 bases line up with TRBD2. The CDR3 is made up of 13 amino acids. Germline loops: CDR1 GTSNPN, CDR2 SVGIG (reference sequence). Trimming cost V 2 bases and J 3 bases; bases outside gene matches: 4. The CDR3 DNA follows: TGTGCCTGGAGTCGGACTAGTTACTACGAGCAGTACTTC. Protein: CAWSRTSYYEQYF.

The genes are TRBV6-1 and TRBJ2-1; 13 nucleotides match TRBD2. Germline V gene data show CDR1 as MNHNS and CDR2 as SASEGT. J gave up 8 bases and V 6 bases, and 4 bases lay outside the gene matches. This CDR3 has 14 amino acids. This CDR3 is CASSLGLAGDEQFF. The DNA of the CDR3 is TGTGCCAGCAGCCTCGGACTAGCGGGAGATGAGCAGTTCTTC.

The V call is TRBV27, the J call TRBJ1-2; TRBD1 aligns across 7 bases. V shed 5 bases, J shed 2 bases, and the junction held 2 bases outside the gene matches. The CDR3 is made up of 13 amino acids. Per the germline V gene, CDR1 is MNHEY and CDR2 is SMNVEV (reference sequence). CDR3 nucleotides: TGTGCCAGCAGTCGACAGGGAAACTATGGCTACACCTTC. This gives the protein CASSRQGNYGYTF.

V usage is TRBV5-1 and J usage is TRBJ2-7; 8 nucleotides agree with TRBD1. CDR3 length: 16 amino acids. V lost 0 bases and J lost 2; bases outside the gene matches: 7. Germline loops: CDR1 SGHRS, CDR2 YFSETQ. The CDR3 sequence: CASSLAPGQVTYEQYF. CDR3 DNA sequence: TGCGCCAGCAGCTTGGCTCCGGGACAGGTTACCTACGAGCAGTACTTC.

This chain uses TRBV2 with TRBJ1-2; D ambiguous. The germline V and J ends were trimmed by 4 bases and 3 bases, with 9 bases remaining between them. CDR3 size: 13 residues. The germline V gene encodes CDR1 SNHLY and CDR2 FYNNEI. The CDR3 DNA reads TGTGCCAGCAGTGGAGGGCAATACTATGGCTACACCTTC. Translation: CASSGGQYYGYTF.

CDR3 residues: CAWSPPRGHSPIFGYTF. In nucleotides, the CDR3 is TGTGCCTGGAGTCCCCCCCGTGGACATTCCCCTATCTTCGGCTACACCTTC. The V and J genes are TRBV30 and TRBJ1-2; weak D call: TRBD1 (5 bases). The CDR3 has 17 amino acids. Between the trimmed V and J ends, which lost 2 bases and 8 bases, there was a span of 27 bases. CDR1 and CDR2 from the germline V gene are GTSNPN and SVGIG (reference sequence).

The J gene is TRBJ1-2, the V gene TRBV6-5, with D maybe TRBD1 (5 bases). V was clipped by 6 bases and J by 6 bases, with 8 bases between them. The germline V gene has CDR1 MNHEY and CDR2 SVGAGI. The CDR3 sequence is 11 residues long. CDR3 coding DNA: TGTGCCAGCAGCCGGGGGAATGGCTACACCTTC. The encoded protein is CASSRGNGYTF.